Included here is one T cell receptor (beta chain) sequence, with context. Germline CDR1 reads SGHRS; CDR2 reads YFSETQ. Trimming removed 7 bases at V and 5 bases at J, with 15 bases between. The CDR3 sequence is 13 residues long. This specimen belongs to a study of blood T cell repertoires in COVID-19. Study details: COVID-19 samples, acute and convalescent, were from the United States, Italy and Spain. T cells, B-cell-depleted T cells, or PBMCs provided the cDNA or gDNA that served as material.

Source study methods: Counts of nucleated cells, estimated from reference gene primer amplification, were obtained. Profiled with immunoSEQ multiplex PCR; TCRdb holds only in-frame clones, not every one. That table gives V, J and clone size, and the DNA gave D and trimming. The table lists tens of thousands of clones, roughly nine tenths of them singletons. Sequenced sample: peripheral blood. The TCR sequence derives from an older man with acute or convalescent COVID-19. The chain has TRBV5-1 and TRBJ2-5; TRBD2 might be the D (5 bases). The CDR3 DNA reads TGCGCCAGCGGTCTAGCCCTAGGGGAGACCCAGTACTTC. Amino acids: CASGLALGETQYF.